This T cell receptor (beta chain) was captured by sequencing in a study of control samples from healthy donors and cancer patients. V lost 1 base and J 1 base, leaving 4 bases between the germline ends. CDR1 is MNHEY and CDR2 is SMNVEV in the germline V gene (reference sequence). CDR3 length: 13 amino acids. The repertoire was sequenced with immunoSEQ multiplex PCR; TCRdb's copy has only in-frame clones and lacks some. The sample has more than 110,000 clones, just under 95% seen once; the top ten hold around 11%. V gene TRBV27 combines with J gene TRBJ1-1; D unresolved. This TCR came from a young man in good health. The sample was blood. CDR3 sequence: CASSLLGNTEAFF. The CDR3 DNA reads TGTGCCAGCAGTTTATTAGGGAACACTGAAGCTTTCTTT.